Below, 10 T cell receptor beta chains from the same sample are listed, as sequenced in a study of shared clonotypes between healthy human individuals. Naive CD8 cells comprised CD45RO-negative, CCR7-positively selected cells, excluding terminally differentiated effector memory CD45RA+ cells. Assay used: immunoSEQ multiplex PCR; TCRdb lists only in-frame clones, some missing. The sample has 760,000 or so clones, 90% to 97% seen once; the top ten hold under 0.25%. The sample consisted of naive CD8+ T cells sorted from blood. These receptors all stem from a young man in good health.

This chain connects TRBV29-1 to TRBJ2-7; unclear D gene. Trimming shortened V by 5 bases and J by 7 bases, and 9 bases separated the two germline ends. The CDR3 spans 10 residues. Germline V gene data show CDR1 as SQVTM and CDR2 as ANQGSEA. CDR3 amino acids: CSVLGVEQYF. For the CDR3, the DNA is TGCAGCGTTTTAGGTGTGGAGCAGTACTTC.

This clone turned up a few times. The same CDR3 also results from other DNA sequences found in this sample. The gene calls are TRBV5-1 and TRBJ2-1; D gene uncertain. V dropped 0 bases and J dropped 6 bases, with 1 base sitting between them. The CDR3 spans 11 residues. Germline CDR1 SGHRS, CDR2 YFSETQ. DNA for the CDR3: TGCGCCAGCAGCTTGGGCAATGAGCAGTTCTTC. It encodes CASSLGNEQFF.

The chain joins TRBV7-6 to TRBJ2-2; D is perhaps TRBD1 or TRBD2 (5 bases each). Trimming stripped 5 bases from V and 2 bases from J, with 12 bases between. CDR1 is SGHVS, CDR2 FNYEAQ, per germline. The CDR3 spans 15 residues. CDR3: CASSPGALNTGELFF. DNA for the CDR3: TGTGCCAGCAGCCCCGGGGCCCTAAACACCGGGGAGCTGTTTTTT.

V and J are TRBV15 and TRBJ2-4, with D possibly TRBD1 on 5 matching bases. Germline V CDR1 and CDR2: LNHNV, YYDKDF (reference sequence). V dropped 7 bases and J dropped 0 bases, with 19 bases sitting between them. The CDR3 contains 17 residues. The CDR3 region is CATTTFPTALAKNIQYF. CDR3 DNA: TGTGCCACCACCACGTTTCCGACAGCTCTAGCCAAAAACATTCAGTACTTC.

The CDR3 bases are TGTGCCAGCAGACCGGGACAGACCTCCTACGAGCAGTACTTC. Translating it yields CASRPGQTSYEQYF. The V and J genes are TRBV5-6 and TRBJ2-7, with TRBD1 matching over 7 bases. This CDR3 spans 14 amino acids. Germline trimming cut 5 bases from V and 0 bases from J; bases unmatched to any gene: 5. CDR1 SGHDT and CDR2 YYEEEE come from the germline V gene. The full variable domain, completed using reference TRBV5-6 and TRBJ2-7, is DAGVTQSPTHLIKTRGQQVTLRCSPKSGHDTVSWYQQALGQGPQFIFQYYEEEERQRGNFPDRFSGHQFPNYSSELNVNALLLGDSALYLCASRPGQTSYEQYFGPGTRLTVT.

The genes are TRBV7-6 and TRBJ2-1; TRBD2 might be the D (6 bases). V shed 2 bases and J shed 6 bases, with 11 bases lying between them. Germline CDR1 reads SGHVS; CDR2 reads FNYEAQ. The CDR3 totals 14 residues. CDR3 coding DNA: TGTGCCAGCAGCTTACGGGGGACCCTCAATGAGCAGTTCTTC. It codes for CASSLRGTLNEQFF.

This clone was found once. The rearrangement uses TRBV27 and TRBJ2-7, with D perhaps being TRBD1 or TRBD2 (5 bases each). Trimming cost V 5 bases and J 7 bases, with 21 bases left between them. Germline V lookup: CDR1 MNHEY, CDR2 SMNVEV (reference sequence). This CDR3 spans 15 amino acids. The DNA of the CDR3 is TGTGCCAGCAGTCCGGCTGGGGGTATGTGGACGGAGCAGTACTTC. Amino acid sequence: CASSPAGGMWTEQYF.

DNA for the CDR3: TGTGCCAGCAGCTTAGCGCAGCGGGGGGTGGATGGCTACACCTTC. Amino acid sequence: CASSLAQRGVDGYTF. The J gene is TRBJ1-2, the V gene TRBV7-8; TRBD1 might be the D (5 bases). This CDR3 contains 15 residues. V was cut by 0 bases and J by 6 bases, with 14 bases left in between. Germline lookup yields CDR1 SGHVS and CDR2 FQNEAQ.

On this clone itself: The same CDR3 arises from other DNA sequences in this sample as well. The genes are TRBV7-9 and TRBJ2-3; D is perhaps TRBD2 (6 bases). The germline gives CDR1 SEHNR, CDR2 FQNEAQ (reference sequence). V gave up 9 bases and J gave up 0 bases, with 7 bases separating them. This CDR3 is built from 12 residues. This chain's CDR3 is CASSGSTDTQYF. The CDR3 DNA reads TGTGCCAGTAGCGGAAGCACAGATACGCAGTATTTT.

The CDR3, as DNA: TGTGCCTGGATCCAGGGGCCATCCATAGAGCAGTACTTC. This sequence encodes CAWIQGPSIEQYF. The genes are TRBV30 and TRBJ2-7; D is possibly TRBD1 (6 bases). CDR3 length: 13 residues. The V end was cut by 4 bases, the J end by 7 bases, with 17 bases between. The germline V gene has CDR1 GTSNPN and CDR2 SVGIG (reference sequence).